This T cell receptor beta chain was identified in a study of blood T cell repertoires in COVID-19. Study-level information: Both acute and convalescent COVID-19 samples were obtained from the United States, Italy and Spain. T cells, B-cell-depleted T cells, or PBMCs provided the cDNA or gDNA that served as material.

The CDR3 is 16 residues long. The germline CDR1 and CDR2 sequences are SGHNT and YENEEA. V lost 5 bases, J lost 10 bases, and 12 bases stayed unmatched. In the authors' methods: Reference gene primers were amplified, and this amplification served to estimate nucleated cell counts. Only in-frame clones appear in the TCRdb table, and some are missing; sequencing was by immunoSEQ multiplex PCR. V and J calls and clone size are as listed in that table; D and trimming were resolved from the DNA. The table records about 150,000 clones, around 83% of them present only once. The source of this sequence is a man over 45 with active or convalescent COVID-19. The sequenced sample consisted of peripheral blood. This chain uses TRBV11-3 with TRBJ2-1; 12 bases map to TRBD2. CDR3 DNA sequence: TGTGCCAGCAGCCCCCGGACTAGCGGGATGACAGAGGAGCAGTTCTTC. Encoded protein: CASSPRTSGMTEEQFF. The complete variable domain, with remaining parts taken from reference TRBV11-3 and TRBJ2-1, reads EAGVVQSPRYKIIEKKQPVAFWCNPISGHNTLYWYLQNLGQGPELLIRYENEEAVDDSQLPKDRFSAERLKGVDSTLKIQPAELGDSAVYLCASSPRTSGMTEEQFFGPGTRLTVL.